This T cell receptor beta chain emerged from a study of blood T cell repertoires in COVID-19. The overall study: The study drew acute and convalescent COVID-19 samples from the United States, Italy and Spain.

The germline gives CDR1 SGHRS, CDR2 YFSETQ. J lost 2 bases, V lost 4 bases, and 8 bases had no gene match. The CDR3 covers 16 residues. Original analysis: Estimation of nucleated cell counts was performed using reference gene primer amplification. TCRdb keeps only in-frame clones here, not all; method: immunoSEQ multiplex PCR. That table is the source of V, J and clone size, and D and trimming were worked out from the DNA. The sample consists of 150,000 to 160,000 clones, approximately 83% of them appearing once. Sequences were obtained from peripheral blood. The chain is built from TRBV5-1 and TRBJ2-3; 9 bases map to TRBD2. The receptor's source is an older woman with acute or convalescent COVID-19. This CDR3 reads CASSPPGLADTDTQYF. CDR3 nucleotide sequence: TGCGCCAGCAGCCCTCCGGGACTAGCCGACACAGATACGCAGTATTTT.